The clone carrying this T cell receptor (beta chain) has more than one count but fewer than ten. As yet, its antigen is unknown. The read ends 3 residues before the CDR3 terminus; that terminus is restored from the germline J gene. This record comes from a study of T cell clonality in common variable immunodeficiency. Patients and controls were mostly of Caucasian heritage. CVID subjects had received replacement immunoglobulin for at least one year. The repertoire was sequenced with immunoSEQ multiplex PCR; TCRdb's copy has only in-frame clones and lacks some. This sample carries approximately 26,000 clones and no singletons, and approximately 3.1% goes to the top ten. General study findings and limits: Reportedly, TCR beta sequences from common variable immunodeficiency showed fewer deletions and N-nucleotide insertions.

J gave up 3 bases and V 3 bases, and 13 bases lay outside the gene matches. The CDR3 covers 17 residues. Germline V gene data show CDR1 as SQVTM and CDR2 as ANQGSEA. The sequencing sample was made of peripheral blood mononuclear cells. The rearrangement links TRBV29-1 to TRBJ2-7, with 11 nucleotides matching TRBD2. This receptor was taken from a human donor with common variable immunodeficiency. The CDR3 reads CSVEVAPPSGGFYEQYF. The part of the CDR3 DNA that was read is TGCAGCGTTGAGGTCGCGCCGCCTAGCGGGGGGTTCTACGAG.